Following are 16 T cell receptor beta chains from one sample sequenced in a study of graft-versus-host responses after intestinal transplantation (dated by TCRdb to about 2021). Libraries were made using the immunoSEQ multiplex PCR assay. As stored in TCRdb, this immuneACCESS dataset retains in-frame rearrangements with V and J assigned. A fraction of the clones does not appear; measured against another copy, unresolved V genes explain less than half of the discrepancy, and the remainder lacks a known reason. The sample profile shows some 40,000 clones; roughly 90% of them were found once. About 4.4% of the sample comes from the top ten. The sequenced sample was PBMCs, obtained 524 days after transplant. All receptors derive from a human patient who received an intestinal transplant, so some T cells may come from the graft donor.

The chain has TRBV9 and TRBJ2-7; 7 bases map to TRBD1. From germline, CDR1 is SGDLS and CDR2 YYNGEE. The CDR3 is made up of 14 amino acids. V lost 2 bases to trimming and J lost 0 bases; unmatched junction nucleotides: 2. For the CDR3, the DNA is TGTGCCAGCAGCGTCGGGACAGTCTCCTACGAGCAGTACTTC. Translated, it gives CASSVGTVSYEQYF.

The chain recombines TRBV6-6 with TRBJ2-7; D gene unclear. CDR1 and CDR2 (germline): MNHNY, SVGAGI (reference sequence). The CDR3 contains 12 residues. The V and J ends lost 5 bases and 3 bases respectively, with 8 bases between them. CDR3 sequence (DNA): TGTGCCAGCAGTACATCGGGCTACGAGCAGTACTTC. This sequence encodes CASSTSGYEQYF.

This clone was detected only once. The chain uses TRBV6-6 and TRBJ1-2; possible D gene TRBD1, 6 bases. Germline V gene lookup returns CDR1 MNHNY and CDR2 SVGAGI (reference sequence). V was clipped by 6 bases and J by 4 bases, with 12 bases between them. The CDR3 covers 13 residues. The CDR3 sequence is CASSPTGSYGYTF. CDR3 bases: TGTGCCAGCAGCCCGACAGGTTCCTATGGCTACACCTTC.

The chain uses TRBV7-2 and TRBJ2-5, with D perhaps TRBD1 (6 bases). The J call may be faulty, since TRBJ2-7 better matches the DNA end. CDR1 and CDR2 (germline): SGHTA, FQGNSA. The CDR3 is 12 amino acids. The CDR3 loop reads CASSHTGTEQYF. As DNA, the CDR3 is TGTGCCAGCAGCCATACAGGGACCGAGCAGTACTTC.

The chain is built from TRBV7-3 and TRBJ2-1, with 12 bases identical to TRBD2. The germline gives CDR1 SGHTA, CDR2 FQGTGA. Unmatched junction bases numbered 11, after V lost 4 bases and J lost 7 bases. This CDR3 is 17 amino acids long. This CDR3 reads CASSSVTSGRSRNEQFF. CDR3 bases: TGTGCCAGCAGCTCCGTAACTAGCGGGAGGTCAAGGAATGAGCAGTTCTTC.

This sequence joins TRBV4-1 and TRBJ1-2; D is undetermined. Trimming took off 0 bases at V and 4 bases at J, with 6 bases between the two ends. CDR1 and CDR2 from the germline V gene are MGHRA and YSYEKL. The CDR3 is made up of 13 amino acids. The CDR3 DNA is TGCGCCAGCAGCCAAGATTCAAGCTATGGCTACACCTTC. Encoded protein: CASSQDSSYGYTF.

The chain links TRBV5-5 to TRBJ1-1; D call uncertain. Per the germline V gene, CDR1 is SGHKS and CDR2 is YYEKEE (reference sequence). With 0 bases removed from V and 3 bases from J, the gap between germline ends came to 9 bases. This CDR3 spans 14 amino acids. DNA of the CDR3: TGTGCCAGCAGCTTGGAAGCCGGGTACACTGAAGCTTTCTTT. This gives the protein CASSLEAGYTEAFF.

The chain carries TRBV5-1 and TRBJ1-1; 10 bases agree with TRBD1. The CDR3 runs to 15 residues. Germline CDR1 is SGHRS and CDR2 is YFSETQ. V lost 1 base and J lost 6; bases outside the gene matches: 6. The CDR3 DNA reads as TGCGCCAGCAGCTTGCCTGGACAGGGGGTCCCTGAAGCTTTCTTT. Its translation is CASSLPGQGVPEAFF.

The V gene is TRBV29-1, the J gene TRBJ2-1, with D hard to call. The germline V gene encodes CDR1 SQVTM and CDR2 ANQGSEA. The V and J ends lost 0 bases and 7 bases respectively, with 7 bases between them. This CDR3 has 12 residues. This chain's CDR3 is CSVEDNSNEQFF. CDR3 nucleotides: TGCAGCGTTGAAGACAACAGTAATGAGCAGTTCTTC.

DNA for the CDR3: TGTGCCAGCAGCTCGGTAGCGGGAGGGCCTCAAGAGACCCAGTACTTC. As protein: CASSSVAGGPQETQYF. This chain uses TRBV5-5 with TRBJ2-5; 11 nucleotides match TRBD2. The trim removed 3 bases at V and 2 bases at J, leaving 6 bases unmatched. This CDR3 contains 16 residues. The germline gives CDR1 SGHKS, CDR2 YYEKEE (reference sequence). Together with reference TRBV5-5 and TRBJ2-5, the CDR3 gives the full variable domain: DAGVTQSPTHLIKTRGQQVTLRCSPISGHKSVSWYQQVLGQGPQFIFQYYEKEERGRGNFPDRFSARQFPNYSSELNVNALLLGDSALYLCASSSVAGGPQETQYFGPGTRLLVL.

The V and J genes are TRBV21-1 and TRBJ2-7; the D call TRBD1 from the table was never checked on the DNA. TRBV21-1 is a known pseudogene. The CDR3 totals 14 residues. In nucleotides, the CDR3 is TGTGCCAGCAGCAAAAGGGACAGGGGCAACGAGCAGTACTTC. This translates into CASSKRDRGNEQYF.

The chain has TRBV4-1 and TRBJ1-5, with 8 bases fitting TRBD1. This CDR3 has 15 amino acids. Looked up from germline, CDR1 is MGHRA and CDR2 is YSYEKL. The J segment lost 6 bases and the V segment lost 4 bases, leaving 8 bases of the junction unmatched. The DNA for the CDR3 is TGCGCCAGCAGCCGAGACAGGGGATTAGGTCAGCCCCAGCATTTT. The encoded protein is CASSRDRGLGQPQHF.

This sequence joins TRBV7-2 and TRBJ1-5; 7 nucleotides match TRBD1. With 4 bases clipped from V and 7 bases from J, the junction kept 4 bases outside the gene matches. Germline V gives CDR1 SGHTA, CDR2 FQGNSA. The CDR3 is 13 amino acids. CDR3 protein: CASSSDRVQPQHF. The CDR3 nucleotides are TGTGCCAGCAGCTCAGACAGGGTACAGCCCCAGCATTTT.

In this sample, this clone turned up a few times. The rearrangement joins TRBV19 to TRBJ1-1; 8 nucleotides line up with TRBD1. V lost 5 bases, J lost 4 bases, and 9 bases stayed unmatched. Germline values: CDR1 LNHDA, CDR2 SQIVND (reference sequence). The CDR3 covers 15 residues. This CDR3 is CASSRPGGEGTEAFF. In DNA form, the CDR3 reads TGTGCCAGTAGTCGGCCAGGGGGCGAGGGCACTGAAGCTTTCTTT.

The chain uses TRBV27 and TRBJ2-7, with TRBD2 matching 13 bases. Germline-derived CDR1 and CDR2 are MNHEY and SMNVEV (reference sequence). V lost 3 bases, J lost 4 bases, and 9 bases stayed unmatched. CDR3 length equals 17 residues. CDR3 sequence reads: CASSFLTSGRPHYEQYF. The CDR3 region has the DNA TGTGCCAGCAGTTTTCTGACTAGCGGGAGGCCCCATTACGAGCAGTACTTC.

The CDR3 reads CASSLALWNTEAFF. The CDR3, as DNA: TGTGCCAGCAGCTTGGCACTGTGGAACACTGAAGCTTTCTTT. The chain has TRBV5-4 and TRBJ1-1; D not certain. V lost 0 bases and J lost 1, with 7 bases in between. Germline-derived CDR1 and CDR2 are SGHNT and YYREEE (reference sequence). This CDR3 is built from 14 residues.